A selection of T cell receptor beta chains follows, all from one sample in a study of T cell repertoires in cytomegalovirus infection. TCRdb re-analysed the reads in MiXCR, keeping a single row per CDR3 protein. The table records around 530,000 distinct CDR3 sequences, around 27% of them present only once. The sample comprised PBMCs. The receptors shown here come from a human donor in good health (CMV status not recorded). Some clones in this sample may be carry-over from other donors' samples. The CDR3 runs from the conserved cysteine through the conserved F or W. A D gene is named only where the DNA matches it firmly. Size is omitted from some rows. Given values are once, few, many or a class for expanded clones.

v_gene	d_gene	abundance	j_gene	CDR3aa	CDR3nt
TRBV20-1	.	.	TRBJ2-7	CSARDPPAWEQYF	TGCAGTGCTAGAGACCCCCCGGCATGGGAGCAGTACTTC
TRBV7-8	TRBD2	few	TRBJ2-1	CASSLARFGTSSPYNEQFF	TGTGCCAGCAGCTTAGCTAGGTTCGGGACTAGCTCACCATACAATGAGCAGTTCTTC
TRBV7-3	TRBD2	.	TRBJ2-3	CASSFGRADTQYF	TGTGCCAGCAGCTTTGGGAGGGCAGATACGCAGTATTTT
TRBV12-3/TRBV12-4	.	many	TRBJ2-5	CASSGVQETQYF	TGTGCCAGCAGTGGCGTGCAAGAGACCCAGTACTTC
TRBV12-3/TRBV12-4	.	.	TRBJ1-5	CASSTYISNQPQHF	TGTGCCAGCAGTACCTACATTAGCAATCAGCCCCAGCATTTT
TRBV24-1	TRBD2	.	TRBJ2-3	CATSVISGGTTDTQYF	TGTGCCACCAGTGTGATCAGCGGGGGAACCACAGATACGCAGTATTTT
TRBV4-2	.	.	TRBJ1-6	CASSRESENSPLHF	TGTGCCAGCAGCCGAGAATCGGAAAATTCACCCCTCCACTTT
TRBV15	TRBD1	.	TRBJ1-1	CATSGIKTGRDTEAFF	TGTGCCACCAGCGGAATCAAGACAGGGCGCGACACTGAAGCTTTCTTT
TRBV5-1	.	.	TRBJ1-3	CASSPGPRLSGNTIYF	TGCGCCAGCAGCCCGGGTCCCCGCCTTTCTGGAAACACCATATATTTT
TRBV15	.	few	TRBJ2-4	CATSRASQRGDIQYF	TGTGCCACCAGCAGAGCATCACAGAGAGGGGACATTCAGTACTTC
TRBV6-2/TRBV6-3	.	few	TRBJ2-7	CASSPGIAYEQYF	TGTGCCAGCAGTCCAGGGATCGCCTACGAGCAGTACTTC
TRBV5-6	.	.	TRBJ1-4	CASSLYATAGTEKLFF	TGTGCCAGCAGCTTGTACGCGACGGCGGGAACTGAAAAACTGTTTTTT
TRBV11-2	.	medium-sized	TRBJ2-3	CASSSVGTGGWTSTDTQYF	TGTGCCAGCAGCTCGGTGGGGACGGGTGGTTGGACTAGCACAGATACGCAGTATTTT
TRBV5-1	TRBD2	few	TRBJ2-1	CASSGLELGEQFF	TGCGCCAGCAGCGGACTAGAGTTGGGTGAGCAGTTCTTC
TRBV7-2	.	.	TRBJ1-5	CASRGGGAQPQHF	TGTGCCAGCAGGGGGGGGGGGGCCCAGCCCCAGCATTTT
TRBV19	.	.	TRBJ2-3	CASKAGPSTDTQYF	TGTGCCAGTAAGGCGGGACCCAGCACAGATACGCAGTATTTT
TRBV7-2	.	many	TRBJ2-1	CASSLARGSYNEQFF	TGTGCCAGCAGCTTAGCCAGGGGTTCCTACAATGAGCAGTTCTTC
TRBV28	.	.	TRBJ2-3	CASINTQYF	TGTGCCAGCATTAATACGCAGTATTTT
TRBV11-2	.	few	TRBJ2-5	CASSFGRLQETQYF	TGTGCCAGCAGCTTCGGGCGGCTACAAGAGACCCAGTACTTC
TRBV10-1	.	few	TRBJ2-2	CASSGRGPGELFF	TGCGCCAGCAGTGGCCGAGGTCCCGGGGAGCTGTTTTTT
TRBV13	.	.	TRBJ1-3	CAFSAERSGNTIYF	TGTGCCTTCTCCGCGGAGCGCTCTGGAAACACCATATATTTT
TRBV12-3/TRBV12-4	TRBD1	many	TRBJ1-3	CASSTGQAAGNTIYF	TGTGCCAGCAGTACGGGACAGGCGGCTGGAAACACCATATATTTT
TRBV7-9	.	few	TRBJ1-1	CASSLQEGTEAFF	TGTGCCAGCAGCTTACAAGAGGGCACTGAAGCTTTCTTT
TRBV19	.	.	TRBJ1-5	CASSIMSHQPQHF	TGTGCCAGTAGTATTATGTCCCATCAGCCCCAGCATTTT
TRBV15	TRBD1	.	TRBJ2-1	CATSRGTGTGYNEQFF	TGTGCCACCAGCAGAGGGACCGGGACAGGGTACAATGAGCAGTTCTTC
TRBV7-9	TRBD1	many	TRBJ2-7	CASSSTGWSYEQYF	TGTGCCAGCAGCTCGACAGGGTGGTCCTACGAGCAGTACTTC
TRBV7-2	.	many	TRBJ2-7	CASSLVASEQYF	TGTGCCAGCAGCTTGGTAGCGAGCGAGCAGTACTTC
TRBV6-1	.	few	TRBJ1-6	CASSPQGEFSPLHF	TGTGCCAGCAGCCCCCAGGGAGAGTTTTCACCCCTCCACTTT
TRBV12-3/TRBV12-4	TRBD2	.	TRBJ2-2	CASTTSGRPGELFF	TGTGCCAGCACTACTAGCGGGAGGCCCGGGGAGCTGTTTTTT
TRBV7-2	TRBD2	many	TRBJ2-3	CASSLVGTSGRADTQYF	TGTGCCAGCAGCTTAGTGGGGACTAGCGGGAGGGCAGATACGCAGTATTTT
TRBV15	TRBD2	few	TRBJ2-7	CATSGVALAGSYEQYF	TGTGCCACCAGCGGGGTCGCACTAGCGGGATCCTACGAGCAGTACTTC
TRBV24-1	.	.	TRBJ1-1	CATSTGIEAFF	TGTGCCACTAGTACTGGGATTGAAGCTTTCTTT
TRBV7-2	TRBD2	.	TRBJ2-1	CASSSRESGRADEQFF	TGTGCCAGCAGTTCTCGGGAAAGCGGGAGGGCCGATGAGCAGTTCTTC
TRBV6-5	.	few	TRBJ1-1	CASSAREANAPLTAFF	TGTGCCAGCAGTGCGAGGGAGGCGAATGCTCCCCTGACGGCTTTCTTT
TRBV20-1	.	.	TRBJ2-2	CSASGKNTGELFF	TGCAGTGCTAGCGGAAAGAACACCGGGGAGCTGTTTTTT
TRBV6-4	.	few	TRBJ2-1	CASSDTGEPYNEQFF	TGTGCCAGCAGTGACACGGGGGAGCCTTACAATGAGCAGTTCTTC
TRBV7-2	.	many	TRBJ1-1	CASTSSRLGVNTEAFF	TGTGCCAGCACCTCGAGCAGGTTAGGGGTGAACACTGAAGCTTTCTTT
TRBV5-5	.	.	TRBJ2-1	CASSLVRFRVPEQFF	TGTGCCAGCAGCTTGGTCCGGTTCCGAGTCCCCGAGCAGTTCTTC
TRBV12-5	TRBD1	many	TRBJ1-1	CASGLSSGTGGGDTEAFF	TGTGCTAGTGGTTTGTCGTCCGGGACAGGGGGTGGGGACACTGAAGCTTTCTTT
TRBV4-2	TRBD2	few	TRBJ2-1	CASSQVRASGRDEQFF	TGTGCCAGCAGCCAAGTAAGGGCTAGCGGGAGGGATGAGCAGTTCTTC
TRBV24-1	TRBD2	few	TRBJ2-1	CATSGKGLAGSYNEQFF	TGTGCCACCAGTGGTAAAGGACTAGCGGGGAGCTACAATGAGCAGTTCTTC
TRBV6-2/TRBV6-3	.	few	TRBJ2-1	CASREVGRTTYNEQFF	TGTGCCAGCAGGGAAGTTGGGAGGACCACCTACAATGAGCAGTTCTTC
TRBV7-6	.	.	TRBJ1-2	CASSGVSWGYTF	TGTGCCAGCAGCGGGGTGTCTTGGGGCTACACCTTC